This T cell receptor (beta chain) was observed in a study of T cells expressing NK-cell markers. Study-wide context: According to the study, TCR beta repertoires originated from sorted CD3+CD56+NKG2C+, CD3+CD56+NKG2C- and CD3+CD56-NKG2C+ T cells. Serological testing identified most of the eight sequenced donors as HCMV-seropositive and one as seronegative.

General study results and limits: Among a few donors, these clonotypes also ranked first in the CD3+CD56-NKG2C+ fraction.

With UMIs, 5'RACE template switching was used to make TCR beta cDNA. TCRdb re-analyzed the 5' RACE reads; it lists each CDR3 protein once, without DNA. The ten most abundant clones cover approximately 1.5% of a sample with roughly 450,000 distinct CDR3 sequences. Germline assignment: CDR1 MNHNS and CDR2 SASEGT. The length of the CDR3 is 17 residues. To note about this clonotype: Its target is not known.

Sequencing was carried out using blood T cells: a sorted CD56 or NKG2C T cell subset, CD4+ or CD8+ T cells, or bulk PBMC T cells (not recorded which). This rearrangement joins TRBV6-1 to TRBJ2-3; TCRdb's assignment of TRBD1 cannot be checked, as there is no DNA. This sequence was found in a woman aged 45-65 years in good health. The CDR3 sequence: CASSEFWRTTSTDTQYF.